This entry lists 20 T cell receptor beta chains sequenced from one sample in a study of shared clonotypes between healthy human individuals. The protocol was immunoSEQ multiplex PCR, while the TCRdb copy is restricted to in-frame clones and leaves out a portion. The sample contains 1,500,000 or so clones, 98% to 99% of which appear only once. The specimen was naive CD4+ T cells sorted from blood. Subset specified: CD45RA+ positively selected. The source of these receptors is a young man in good health.

As concerns this clone: Relative to the germline gene, one junction end is altered; a read error may explain this. The chain uses TRBV27 and TRBJ2-1, with TRBD2 matching 14 bases. This CDR3 comprises 17 residues. Germline loops: CDR1 MNHEY, CDR2 SMNVEV (reference sequence). In nucleotides, the CDR3 is TGTGCCAGCAGTTTCCCCAGACTAGCGGGGGGGTACAGTGAGCAGTTCTTC. Translated: CASSFPRLAGGYSEQFF.

The rearrangement uses TRBV11-2 and TRBJ2-1, with D possibly being TRBD2 (6 bases). The CDR3 has 15 residues. V gave up 3 bases and J gave up 4 bases, with 13 bases separating them. Germline V lookup: CDR1 SGHAT, CDR2 FQNNGV. CDR3 region: CASSFYSGFYNEQFF. In DNA form, the CDR3 reads TGTGCCAGCAGCTTTTATAGCGGCTTTTACAATGAGCAGTTCTTC.

The chain carries TRBV7-2 and TRBJ1-1; TRBD1 aligns across 8 bases. The CDR3 is made up of 14 amino acids. Germline CDR1 SGHTA, CDR2 FQGNSA. J was trimmed by 2 bases and V by 4 bases; bases with no gene match: 3. CDR3 loop: CASSSQGGNTEAFF. The CDR3 coding sequence is TGTGCCAGCAGCTCACAGGGGGGTAACACTGAAGCTTTCTTT. The whole variable domain, remainder taken from reference TRBV7-2 and TRBJ1-1, is GAGVSQSPSNKVTEKGKDVELRCDPISGHTALYWYRQSLGQGLEFLIYFQGNSAPDKSGLPSDRFSAERTGGSVSTLTIQRTQQEDSAVYLCASSSQGGNTEAFFGQGTRLTVV.

The chain has TRBV11-2 and TRBJ2-7; D tentatively reads TRBD1 or TRBD2 (6 bases each). Trimming cost V 1 base and J 0 bases, with 10 bases left between them. Germline CDR1 and CDR2: SGHAT and FQNNGV. The CDR3 is 15 residues long. The CDR3 loop is CASSLVRGRSYEQYF. As DNA, the CDR3 is TGTGCCAGCAGCTTAGTTCGGGGGCGCTCCTACGAGCAGTACTTC.

For this clone: Other DNA sequences in the sample encode the same CDR3. The gene calls are TRBV5-1 and TRBJ2-1; no definite D call. Germline assignment: CDR1 SGHRS and CDR2 YFSETQ. With 0 bases removed from V and 1 base from J, the gap between germline ends came to 5 bases. CDR3 size: 14 residues. CDR3 DNA: TGCGCCAGCAGCTTGGAAGATTCCTACAATGAGCAGTTCTTC. It encodes CASSLEDSYNEQFF.

The genes are TRBV5-6 and TRBJ2-3; TRBD1 might be the D (5 bases). The CDR3 has 14 amino acids. Germline V gives CDR1 SGHDT, CDR2 YYEEEE. The V end was cut by 0 bases, the J end by 6 bases, with 11 bases between. The CDR3: CASSLGVKGDTQYF. The CDR3, as DNA: TGTGCCAGCAGCTTGGGAGTAAAGGGGGATACGCAGTATTTT.

The genes are TRBV28 and TRBJ2-2, with 8 bases fitting TRBD1. Per the germline V gene, CDR1 is MDHEN and CDR2 is SYDVKM. V shed 3 bases and J 5 bases; nucleotides not matched to a gene: 5. The length of the CDR3 is 15 residues. CDR3 nucleotides: TGTGCCAGCAGTTTCCACAGGGGGTTAACCGGGGAGCTGTTTTTT. This codes for CASSFHRGLTGELFF.

The rearrangement links TRBV19 to TRBJ1-5; D call uncertain. This CDR3 spans 13 amino acids. Trimming removed 6 bases from V and 4 bases from J, with 10 bases in between. The V gene's germline CDR1 is LNHDA and CDR2 SQIVND (reference sequence). The CDR3 nucleotides read TGTGCCAGTAGCGCCTTAGAGAATCAGCCCCAGCATTTT. Translated: CASSALENQPQHF.

The chain couples TRBV28 to TRBJ1-2; D is unclear. V lost 3 bases to trimming and J lost 13 bases, with 18 bases between them. The CDR3 runs 13 residues. Germline lookup yields CDR1 MDHEN and CDR2 SYDVKM. The CDR3 sequence is CASSFISPPGPTF. CDR3 nucleotide sequence: TGTGCCAGCAGTTTTATAAGCCCCCCAGGTCCCACCTTC.

The rearrangement links TRBV7-8 to TRBJ2-5; 7 bases line up with TRBD2. The CDR3 totals 16 residues. With 3 bases clipped from V and 5 bases from J, the junction kept 12 bases outside the gene matches. Germline lookup yields CDR1 SGHVS and CDR2 FQNEAQ. The CDR3, as DNA: TGTGCCAGCAGCTTCCACACTCGGACTAGTTCGGAGACCCAGTACTTC. Residues: CASSFHTRTSSETQYF.

The rearrangement links TRBV7-9 to TRBJ1-3; 7 bases map to TRBD1. This CDR3 contains 15 residues. CDR1 SEHNR and CDR2 FQNEAQ come from the germline V gene (reference sequence). The J segment lost 4 bases and the V segment lost 3 bases, leaving 6 bases of the junction unmatched. The CDR3 DNA reads TGTGCCAGCAGCTTCCTCGACAGGGAGGGAAACACCATATATTTT. Translation gives CASSFLDREGNTIYF.

This sequence joins TRBV19 and TRBJ2-3; TRBD1 matches 8 bases. The CDR3 spans 15 residues. The V gene end was trimmed by 5 bases and the J gene end by 0 bases; junction bases not matched to a gene: 4. From germline, CDR1 is LNHDA and CDR2 SQIVND (reference sequence). In DNA, the CDR3 is TGTGCCAGTAGTCCAGGGGGCGGTAGCACAGATACGCAGTATTTT. This translates into CASSPGGGSTDTQYF.

The chain couples TRBV11-2 to TRBJ2-7; 13 bases line up with TRBD2. Germline lookup yields CDR1 SGHAT and CDR2 FQNNGV. V gave up 2 bases and J gave up 10 bases; unmatched junction bases: 8. The CDR3 runs 15 residues. The CDR3 DNA is TGTGCCAGCAGCTTAAGTGGACTAGCGGGAGCTATTCAGTACTTC. Its translation: CASSLSGLAGAIQYF. Based on the CDR3 plus reference TRBV11-2 and TRBJ2-7, the full variable domain is EAGVAQSPRYKIIEKRQSVAFWCNPISGHATLYWYQQILGQGPKLLIQFQNNGVVDDSQLPKDRFSAERLKGVDSTLKIQPAKLEDSAVYLCASSLSGLAGAIQYFGPGTRLTVT.

The CDR3 sequence: CASSILKGASYEQYF. CDR3 sequence (DNA): TGTGCCAGCTCAATCTTGAAGGGCGCTTCCTACGAGCAGTACTTC. The chain carries TRBV18 and TRBJ2-7; D remains unclear. In germline, CDR1 is KGHSH, CDR2 LQKENI. This CDR3 has 15 residues. V gave up 5 bases and J gave up 1 base, with 15 bases separating them.

The V call is TRBV7-6, the J call TRBJ2-3, with 14 bases aligning to TRBD2. Germline V gene data show CDR1 as SGHVS and CDR2 as FNYEAQ. The CDR3 consists of 18 residues. Losses at the gene ends were 5 bases for V and 4 bases for J; bases not matched to a gene: 11. For the CDR3, the DNA is TGTGCCAGCAGCCCCCCCGGGACTAGCGGGAGAAGGTCAGATACGCAGTATTTT. This codes for CASSPPGTSGRRSDTQYF.

This clone is a singleton in its sample. The chain uses TRBV19 and TRBJ1-5; D unclear. Per germline, CDR1 LNHDA and CDR2 SQIVND (reference sequence). The CDR3 sequence is 14 residues long. The V end was cut by 7 bases, the J end by 0 bases, with 10 bases between. This CDR3 is CASNPLYSNQPQHF. CDR3 in DNA: TGTGCCAGTAATCCGCTCTATAGCAATCAGCCCCAGCATTTT. The entire variable domain, with the rest obtained from reference TRBV19 and TRBJ1-5, is as follows: DGGITQSPKYLFRKEGQNVTLSCEQNLNHDAMYWYRQDPGQGLRLIYYSQIVNDFQKGDIAEGYSVSREKKESFPLTVTSAQKNPTAFYLCASNPLYSNQPQHFGDGTRLSIL.

As to this clone: The sample contains more than one DNA sequence encoding this CDR3. V gene TRBV7-9 combines with J gene TRBJ2-7, with a possible D match to TRBD1 (5 bases). This CDR3 region has 11 residues. Germline V lookup: CDR1 SEHNR, CDR2 FQNEAQ (reference sequence). V shed 3 bases and J shed 6 bases, with 6 bases lying between them. The CDR3 reads CASSLGLEQYF. DNA for the CDR3: TGTGCCAGCAGCTTGGGGCTCGAGCAGTACTTC.

The chain combines TRBV2 with TRBJ2-1; TRBD2 aligns across 7 bases. This CDR3 is 14 amino acids long. V dropped 5 bases and J dropped 9; count of bases not matched to a gene: 10. Germline CDR1 is SNHLY and CDR2 is FYNNEI. This chain's CDR3 is CASSQLAMGSEQFF. In DNA, the CDR3 is TGTGCCAGCAGTCAACTAGCGATGGGGAGTGAGCAGTTCTTC.

V is TRBV15 and J is TRBJ2-5; 7 nucleotides line up with TRBD1. Germline CDR1 LNHNV, CDR2 YYDKDF (reference sequence). V gave up 3 bases and J gave up 3 bases; unmatched junction bases: 1. The length of the CDR3 is 13 residues. DNA of the CDR3: TGTGCCACCAGCAGGGGGACAGAAGAGACCCAGTACTTC. The encoded protein is CATSRGTEETQYF.

The rearrangement joins TRBV10-1 to TRBJ2-1; possible D gene TRBD1, 5 bases. The CDR3 sequence is 14 residues long. Germline CDR1 and CDR2: WNHNN and SYGVQD (reference sequence). Trimming removed 2 bases from V and 3 bases from J, with 8 bases in between. The CDR3 sequence is CASSEIDSYNEQFF. DNA of the CDR3: TGCGCCAGCAGTGAGATCGACAGCTACAATGAGCAGTTCTTC.